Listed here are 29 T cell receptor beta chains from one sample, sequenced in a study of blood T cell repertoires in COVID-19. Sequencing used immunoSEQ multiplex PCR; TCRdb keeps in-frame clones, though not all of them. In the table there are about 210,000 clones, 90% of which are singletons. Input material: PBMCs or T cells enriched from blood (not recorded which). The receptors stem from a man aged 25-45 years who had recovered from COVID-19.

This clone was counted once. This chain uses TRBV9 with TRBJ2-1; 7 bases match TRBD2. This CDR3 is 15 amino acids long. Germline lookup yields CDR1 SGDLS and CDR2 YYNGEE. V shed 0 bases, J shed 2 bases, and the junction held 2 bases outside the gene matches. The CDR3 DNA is TGTGCCAGCAGCGTAGAGGGAGGGACCTACAATGAGCAGTTCTTC. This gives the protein CASSVEGGTYNEQFF.

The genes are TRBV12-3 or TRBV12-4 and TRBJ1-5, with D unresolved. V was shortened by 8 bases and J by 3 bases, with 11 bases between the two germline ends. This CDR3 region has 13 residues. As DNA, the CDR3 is TGTGCCAGCGTAAACAGTTACAATCAGCCCCAGCATTTT. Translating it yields CASVNSYNQPQHF.

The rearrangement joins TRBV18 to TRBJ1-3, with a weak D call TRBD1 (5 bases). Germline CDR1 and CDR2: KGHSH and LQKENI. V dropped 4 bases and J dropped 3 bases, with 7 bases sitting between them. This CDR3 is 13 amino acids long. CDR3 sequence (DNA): TGTGCCAGCTCACGGGGCTTTGGAAACACCATATATTTT. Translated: CASSRGFGNTIYF.

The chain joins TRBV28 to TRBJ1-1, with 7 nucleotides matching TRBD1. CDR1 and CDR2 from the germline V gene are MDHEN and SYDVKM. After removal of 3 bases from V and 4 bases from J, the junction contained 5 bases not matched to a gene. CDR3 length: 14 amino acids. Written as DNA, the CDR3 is TGTGCCAGCAGTTTTGACAGGGTCGGCACTGAAGCTTTCTTT. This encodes CASSFDRVGTEAFF. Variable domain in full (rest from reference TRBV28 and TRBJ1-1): DVKVTQSSRYLVKRTGEKVFLECVQDMDHENMFWYRQDPGLGLRLIYFSYDVKMKEKGDIPEGYSVSREKKERFSLILESASTNQTSMYLCASSFDRVGTEAFFGQGTRLTVV.

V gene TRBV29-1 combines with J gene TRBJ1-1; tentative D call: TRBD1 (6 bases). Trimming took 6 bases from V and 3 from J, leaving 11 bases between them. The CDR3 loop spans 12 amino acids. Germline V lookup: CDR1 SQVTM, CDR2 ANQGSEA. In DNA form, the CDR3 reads TGCAGCGTGCGGGGGGCCGACACTGAAGCTTTCTTT. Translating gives CSVRGADTEAFF.

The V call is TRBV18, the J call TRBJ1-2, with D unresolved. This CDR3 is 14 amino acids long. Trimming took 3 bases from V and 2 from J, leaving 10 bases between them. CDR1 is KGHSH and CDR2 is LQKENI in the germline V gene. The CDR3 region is CASSPLEGNYGYTF. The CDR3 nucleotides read TGTGCCAGCTCACCCCTAGAGGGAAACTATGGCTACACCTTC.

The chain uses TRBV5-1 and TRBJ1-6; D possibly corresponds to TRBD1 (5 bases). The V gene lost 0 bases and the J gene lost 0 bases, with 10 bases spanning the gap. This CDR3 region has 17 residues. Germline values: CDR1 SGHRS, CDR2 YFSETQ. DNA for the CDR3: TGCGCCAGCAGCTTGGGCGGGGGGAGCTCCTATAATTCACCCCTCCACTTT. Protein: CASSLGGGSSYNSPLHF.

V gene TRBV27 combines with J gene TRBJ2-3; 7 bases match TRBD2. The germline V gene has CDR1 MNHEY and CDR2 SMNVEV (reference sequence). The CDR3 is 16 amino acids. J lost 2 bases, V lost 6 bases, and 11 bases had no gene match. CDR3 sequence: CASRREAGDLTDTQYF. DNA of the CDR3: TGTGCCAGCAGACGGGAGGCGGGGGACCTCACAGATACGCAGTATTTT.

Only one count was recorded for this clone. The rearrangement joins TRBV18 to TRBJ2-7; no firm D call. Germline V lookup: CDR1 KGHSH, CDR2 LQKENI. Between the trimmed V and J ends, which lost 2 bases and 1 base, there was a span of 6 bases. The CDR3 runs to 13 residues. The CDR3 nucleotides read TGTGCCAGCTCACCAGGGCAGTCCTACGAGCAGTACTTC. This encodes CASSPGQSYEQYF. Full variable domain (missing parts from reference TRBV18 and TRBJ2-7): NAGVMQNPRHLVRRRGQEARLRCSPMKGHSHVYWYRQLPEEGLKFMVYLQKENIIDESGMPKERFSAEFPKEGPSILRIQQVVRGDSAAYFCASSPGQSYEQYFGPGTRLTVT.

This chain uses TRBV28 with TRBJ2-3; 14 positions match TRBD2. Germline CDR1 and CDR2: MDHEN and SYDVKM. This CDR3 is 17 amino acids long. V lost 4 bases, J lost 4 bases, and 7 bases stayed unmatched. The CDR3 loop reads CASSSQGLAGGPDTQYF. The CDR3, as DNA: TGTGCCAGCAGTTCGCAAGGACTAGCGGGAGGCCCAGATACGCAGTATTTT.

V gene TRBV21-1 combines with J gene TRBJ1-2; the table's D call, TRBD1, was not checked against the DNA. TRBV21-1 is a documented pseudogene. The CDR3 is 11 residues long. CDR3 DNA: TGTGCCAGCGAGACAGGGGTTGGCTACACCTTC. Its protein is CASETGVGYTF.

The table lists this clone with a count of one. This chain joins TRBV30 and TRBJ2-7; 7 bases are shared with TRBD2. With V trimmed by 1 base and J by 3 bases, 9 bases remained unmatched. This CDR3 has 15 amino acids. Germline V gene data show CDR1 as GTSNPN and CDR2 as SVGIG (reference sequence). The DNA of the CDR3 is TGTGCCTGGAGTGAAGGACTAGTTCTGGGCTACGAGCAGTACTTC. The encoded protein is CAWSEGLVLGYEQYF.

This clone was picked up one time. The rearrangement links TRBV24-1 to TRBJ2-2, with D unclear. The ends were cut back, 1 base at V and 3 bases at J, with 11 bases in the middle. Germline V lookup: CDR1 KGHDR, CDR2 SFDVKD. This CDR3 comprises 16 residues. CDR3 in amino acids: CATSDFGAWDTGELFF. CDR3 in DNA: TGTGCCACCAGTGATTTCGGAGCGTGGGACACCGGGGAGCTGTTTTTT.

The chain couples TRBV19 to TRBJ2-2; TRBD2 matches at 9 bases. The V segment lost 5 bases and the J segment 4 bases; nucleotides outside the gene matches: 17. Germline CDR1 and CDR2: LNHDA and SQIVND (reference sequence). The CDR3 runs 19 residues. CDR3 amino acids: CASSPRASGIRTGTGELFF. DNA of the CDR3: TGTGCCAGTAGTCCCCGGGCTAGCGGGATCCGAACGGGCACCGGGGAGCTGTTTTTT.

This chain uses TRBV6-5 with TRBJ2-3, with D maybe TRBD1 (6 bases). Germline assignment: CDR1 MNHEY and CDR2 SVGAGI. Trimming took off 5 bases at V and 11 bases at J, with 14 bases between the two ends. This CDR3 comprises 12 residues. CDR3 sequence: CASSTSLGQQYF. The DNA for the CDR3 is TGTGCCAGCAGTACAAGCTTGGGACAGCAGTATTTT.

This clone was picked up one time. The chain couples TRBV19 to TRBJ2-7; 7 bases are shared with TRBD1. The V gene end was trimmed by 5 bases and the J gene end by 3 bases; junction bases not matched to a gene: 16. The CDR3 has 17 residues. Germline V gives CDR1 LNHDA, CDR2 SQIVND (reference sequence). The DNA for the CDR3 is TGTGCCAGTAGTCCTCCCCCCGACAGGGTGGATCACTACGAGCAGTACTTC. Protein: CASSPPPDRVDHYEQYF.

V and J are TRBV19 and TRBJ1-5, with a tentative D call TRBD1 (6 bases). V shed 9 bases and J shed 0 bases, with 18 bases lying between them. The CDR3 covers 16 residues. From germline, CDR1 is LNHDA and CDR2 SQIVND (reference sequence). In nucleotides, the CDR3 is TGTGCCAGCCAGCTAAACTCAGGGGATAGCAATCAGCCCCAGCATTTT. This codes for CASQLNSGDSNQPQHF.

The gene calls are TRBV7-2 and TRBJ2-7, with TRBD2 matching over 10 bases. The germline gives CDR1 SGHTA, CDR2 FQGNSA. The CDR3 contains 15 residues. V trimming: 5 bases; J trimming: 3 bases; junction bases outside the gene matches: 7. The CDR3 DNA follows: TGTGCCAGCAGCCCAGAATGGACTAGCGGCTACGAGCAGTACTTC. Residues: CASSPEWTSGYEQYF.

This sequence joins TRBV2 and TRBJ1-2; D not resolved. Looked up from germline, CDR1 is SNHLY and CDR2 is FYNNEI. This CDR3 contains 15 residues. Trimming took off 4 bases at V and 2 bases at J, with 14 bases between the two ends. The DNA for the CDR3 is TGTGCCAGCAGTGGATCTCGAAGAGGGAACTATGGCTACACCTTC. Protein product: CASSGSRRGNYGYTF.

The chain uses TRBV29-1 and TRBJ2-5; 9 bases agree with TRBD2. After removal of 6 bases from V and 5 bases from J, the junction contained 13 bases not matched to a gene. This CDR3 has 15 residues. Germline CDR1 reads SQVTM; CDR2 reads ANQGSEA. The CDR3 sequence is CSVAGGSAGRETQYF. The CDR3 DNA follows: TGCAGCGTAGCGGGAGGTTCAGCGGGGAGGGAGACCCAGTACTTC. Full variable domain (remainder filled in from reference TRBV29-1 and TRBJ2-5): SAVISQKPSRDICQRGTSLTIQCQVDSQVTMMFWYRQQPGQSLTLIATANQGSEATYESGFVIDKFPISRPNLTFSTLTVSNMSPEDSSIYLCSVAGGSAGRETQYFGPGTRLLVL.

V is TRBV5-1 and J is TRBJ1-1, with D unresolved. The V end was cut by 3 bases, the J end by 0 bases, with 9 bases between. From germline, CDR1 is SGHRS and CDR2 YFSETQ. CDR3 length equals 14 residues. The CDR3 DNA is TGCGCCAGCAGCTCGTCCTCCCTGAACACTGAAGCTTTCTTT. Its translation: CASSSSSLNTEAFF.

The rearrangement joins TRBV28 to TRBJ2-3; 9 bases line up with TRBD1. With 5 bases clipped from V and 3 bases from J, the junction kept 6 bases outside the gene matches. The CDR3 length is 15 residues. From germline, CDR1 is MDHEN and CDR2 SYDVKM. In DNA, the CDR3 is TGTGCCAGCAGTCCTCCGGGACAGGGAACAGATACGCAGTATTTT. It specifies CASSPPGQGTDTQYF. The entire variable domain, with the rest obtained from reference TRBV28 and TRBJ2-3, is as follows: DVKVTQSSRYLVKRTGEKVFLECVQDMDHENMFWYRQDPGLGLRLIYFSYDVKMKEKGDIPEGYSVSREKKERFSLILESASTNQTSMYLCASSPPGQGTDTQYFGPGTRLTVL.

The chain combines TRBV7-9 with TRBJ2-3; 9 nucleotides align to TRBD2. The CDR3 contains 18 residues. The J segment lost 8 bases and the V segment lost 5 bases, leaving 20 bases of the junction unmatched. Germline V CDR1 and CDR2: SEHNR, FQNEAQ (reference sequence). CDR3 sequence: CASSPLGRGGVGWSTQYF. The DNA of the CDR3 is TGTGCCAGCAGCCCTCTGGGGCGGGGGGGTGTAGGATGGAGTACGCAGTATTTT.

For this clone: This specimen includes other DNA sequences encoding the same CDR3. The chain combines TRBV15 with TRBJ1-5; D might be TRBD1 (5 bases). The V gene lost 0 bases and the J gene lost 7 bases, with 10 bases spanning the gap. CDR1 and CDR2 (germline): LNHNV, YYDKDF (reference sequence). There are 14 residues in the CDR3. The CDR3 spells CATSRDRVGQPQHF. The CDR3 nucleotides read TGTGCCACCAGCAGAGACAGGGTTGGGCAGCCCCAGCATTTT.

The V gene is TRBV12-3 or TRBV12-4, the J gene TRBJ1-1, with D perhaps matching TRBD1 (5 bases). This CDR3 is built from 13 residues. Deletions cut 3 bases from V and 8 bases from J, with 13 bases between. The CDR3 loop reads CASSFQGGWEAFF. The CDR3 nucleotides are TGTGCCAGCAGTTTTCAGGGAGGATGGGAAGCTTTCTTT.

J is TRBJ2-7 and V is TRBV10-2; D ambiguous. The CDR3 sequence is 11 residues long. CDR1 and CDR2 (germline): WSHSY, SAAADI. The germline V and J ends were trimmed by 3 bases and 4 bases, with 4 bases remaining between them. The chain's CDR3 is CASSDSYEQYF. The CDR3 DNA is TGCGCCAGCAGTGATTCTTACGAGCAGTACTTC.

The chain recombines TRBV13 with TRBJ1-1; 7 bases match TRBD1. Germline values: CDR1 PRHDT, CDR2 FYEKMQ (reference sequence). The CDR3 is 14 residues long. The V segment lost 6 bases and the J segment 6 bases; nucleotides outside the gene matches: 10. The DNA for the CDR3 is TGTGCCAGCAGGCTAGGACAGGCGTCCCCTGAAGCTTTCTTT. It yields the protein CASRLGQASPEAFF.

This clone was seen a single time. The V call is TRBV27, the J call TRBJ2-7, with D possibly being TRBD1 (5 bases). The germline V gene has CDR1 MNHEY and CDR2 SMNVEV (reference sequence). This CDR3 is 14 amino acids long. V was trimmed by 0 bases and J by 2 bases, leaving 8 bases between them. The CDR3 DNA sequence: TGTGCCAGCAGTTTATCCGGCAGGGCCTACGAGCAGTACTTC. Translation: CASSLSGRAYEQYF.

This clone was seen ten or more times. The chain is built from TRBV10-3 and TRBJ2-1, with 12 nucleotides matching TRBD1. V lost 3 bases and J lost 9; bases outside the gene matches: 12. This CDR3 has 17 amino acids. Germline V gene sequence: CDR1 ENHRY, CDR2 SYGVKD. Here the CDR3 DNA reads TGTGCCATCAGTGACCCGGGAGGGGACAGGGGGCTGGGTGAGCAGTTCTTC. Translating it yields CAISDPGGDRGLGEQFF.